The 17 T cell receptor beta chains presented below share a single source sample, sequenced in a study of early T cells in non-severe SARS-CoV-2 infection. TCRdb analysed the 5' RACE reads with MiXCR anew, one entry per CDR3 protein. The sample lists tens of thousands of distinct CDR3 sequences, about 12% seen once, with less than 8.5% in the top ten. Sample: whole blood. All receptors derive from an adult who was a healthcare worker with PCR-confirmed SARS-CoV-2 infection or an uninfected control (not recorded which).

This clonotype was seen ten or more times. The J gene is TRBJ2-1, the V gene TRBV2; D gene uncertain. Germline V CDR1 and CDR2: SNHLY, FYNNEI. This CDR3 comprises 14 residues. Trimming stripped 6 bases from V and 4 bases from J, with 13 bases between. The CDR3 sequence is CASSTTFLYNEQFF. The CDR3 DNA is TGTGCCAGCAGCACAACATTTCTATACAATGAGCAGTTCTTC.

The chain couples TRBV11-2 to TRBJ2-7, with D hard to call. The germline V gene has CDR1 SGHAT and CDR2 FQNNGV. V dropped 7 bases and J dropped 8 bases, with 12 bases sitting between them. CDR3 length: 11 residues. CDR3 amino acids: CASTAGSQQYF. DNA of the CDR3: TGTGCCAGCACCGCCGGGTCTCAGCAGTACTTC.

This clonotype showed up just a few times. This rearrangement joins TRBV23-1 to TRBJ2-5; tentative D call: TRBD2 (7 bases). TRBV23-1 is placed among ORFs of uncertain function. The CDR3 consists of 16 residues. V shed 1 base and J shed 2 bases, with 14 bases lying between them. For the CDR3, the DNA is TGCGCCAGCAGTCAATTTGCGGGGGCCCATCAAGAGACCCAGTACTTC. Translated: CASSQFAGAHQETQYF.

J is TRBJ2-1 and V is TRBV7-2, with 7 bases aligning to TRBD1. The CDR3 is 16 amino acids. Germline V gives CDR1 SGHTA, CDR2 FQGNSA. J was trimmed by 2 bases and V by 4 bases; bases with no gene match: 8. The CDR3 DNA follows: TGTGCCAGCAGCTCAGGACAGGCAACTCCCTACAATGAGCAGTTCTTC. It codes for CASSSGQATPYNEQFF.

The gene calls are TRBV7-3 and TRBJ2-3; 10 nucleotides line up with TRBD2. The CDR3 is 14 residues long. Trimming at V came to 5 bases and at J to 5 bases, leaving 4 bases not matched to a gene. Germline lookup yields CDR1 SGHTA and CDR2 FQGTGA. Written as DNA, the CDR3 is TGTGCCAGCAGCCTAGCGGGGGCAGGAGATACGCAGTATTTT. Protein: CASSLAGAGDTQYF.

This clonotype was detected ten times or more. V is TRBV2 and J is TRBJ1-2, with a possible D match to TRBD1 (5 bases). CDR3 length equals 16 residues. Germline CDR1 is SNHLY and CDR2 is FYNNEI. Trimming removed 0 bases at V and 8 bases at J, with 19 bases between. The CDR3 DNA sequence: TGTGCCAGCAGTGAAGCGCTTGGGGGATGGGGCAGAGGCTACACCTTC. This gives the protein CASSEALGGWGRGYTF.

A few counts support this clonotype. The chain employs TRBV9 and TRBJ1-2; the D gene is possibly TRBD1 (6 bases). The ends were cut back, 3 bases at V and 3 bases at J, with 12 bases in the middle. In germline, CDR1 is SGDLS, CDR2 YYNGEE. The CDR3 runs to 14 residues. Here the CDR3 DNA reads TGTGCCAGCAGCGCAGAAAGGGGGGACTATGGCTACACCTTC. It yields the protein CASSAERGDYGYTF. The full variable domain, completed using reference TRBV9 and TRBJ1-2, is DSGVTQTPKHLITATGQRVTLRCSPRSGDLSVYWYQQSLDQGLQFLIQYYNGEERAKGNILERFSAQQFPDLHSELNLSSLELGDSALYFCASSAERGDYGYTFGSGTRLTVV.

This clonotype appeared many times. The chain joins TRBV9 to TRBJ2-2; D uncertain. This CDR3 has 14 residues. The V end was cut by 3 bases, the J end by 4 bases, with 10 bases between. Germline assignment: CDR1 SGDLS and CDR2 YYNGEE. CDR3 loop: CASSASARTGELFF. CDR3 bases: TGTGCCAGCAGCGCCAGCGCACGCACCGGGGAGCTGTTTTTT. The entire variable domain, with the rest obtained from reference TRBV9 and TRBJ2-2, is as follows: DSGVTQTPKHLITATGQRVTLRCSPRSGDLSVYWYQQSLDQGLQFLIQYYNGEERAKGNILERFSAQQFPDLHSELNLSSLELGDSALYFCASSASARTGELFFGEGSRLTVL.

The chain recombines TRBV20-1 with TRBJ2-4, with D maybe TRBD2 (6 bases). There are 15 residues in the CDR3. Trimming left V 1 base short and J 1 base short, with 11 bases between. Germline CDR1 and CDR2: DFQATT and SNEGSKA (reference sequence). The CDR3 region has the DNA TGCAGTGCTAGAGGGGGTAGCGGCGCCAAAAACATTCAGTACTTC. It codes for CSARGGSGAKNIQYF.

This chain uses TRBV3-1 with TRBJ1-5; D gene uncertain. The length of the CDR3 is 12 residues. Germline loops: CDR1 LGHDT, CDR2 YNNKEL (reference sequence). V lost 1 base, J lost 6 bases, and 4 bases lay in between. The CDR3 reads CASSQVGQPQHF. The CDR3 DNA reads TGTGCCAGCAGCCAAGTTGGTCAGCCCCAGCATTTT.

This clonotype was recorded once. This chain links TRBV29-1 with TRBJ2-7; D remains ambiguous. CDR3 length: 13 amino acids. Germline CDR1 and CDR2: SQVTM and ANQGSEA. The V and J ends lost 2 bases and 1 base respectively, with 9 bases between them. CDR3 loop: CSVERLSSYEQYF. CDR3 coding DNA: TGCAGCGTTGAAAGGTTGTCATCCTACGAGCAGTACTTC.

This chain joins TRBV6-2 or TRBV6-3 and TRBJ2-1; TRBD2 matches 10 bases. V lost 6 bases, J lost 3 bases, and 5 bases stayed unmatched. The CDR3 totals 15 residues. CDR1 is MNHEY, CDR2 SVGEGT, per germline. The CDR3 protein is CASRAGLASYNEQFF. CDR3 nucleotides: TGTGCCAGCAGAGCGGGACTAGCGAGCTACAATGAGCAGTTCTTC.

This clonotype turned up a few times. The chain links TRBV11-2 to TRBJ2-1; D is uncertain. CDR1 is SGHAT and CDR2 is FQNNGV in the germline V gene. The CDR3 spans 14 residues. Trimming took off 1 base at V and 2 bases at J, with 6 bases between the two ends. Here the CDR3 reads CASSLVAAYNEQFF. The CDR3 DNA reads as TGTGCCAGCAGCTTAGTAGCAGCCTACAATGAGCAGTTCTTC.

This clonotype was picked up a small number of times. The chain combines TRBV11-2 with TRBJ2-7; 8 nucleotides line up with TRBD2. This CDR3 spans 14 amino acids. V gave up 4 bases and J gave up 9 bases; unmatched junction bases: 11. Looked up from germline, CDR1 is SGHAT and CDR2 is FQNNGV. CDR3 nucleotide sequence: TGTGCCAGCAGCTCCCCGGGAGGGACCCTCGGGCAGTACTTC. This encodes CASSSPGGTLGQYF. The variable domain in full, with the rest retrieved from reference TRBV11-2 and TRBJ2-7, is EAGVAQSPRYKIIEKRQSVAFWCNPISGHATLYWYQQILGQGPKLLIQFQNNGVVDDSQLPKDRFSAERLKGVDSTLKIQPAKLEDSAVYLCASSSPGGTLGQYFGPGTRLTVT.

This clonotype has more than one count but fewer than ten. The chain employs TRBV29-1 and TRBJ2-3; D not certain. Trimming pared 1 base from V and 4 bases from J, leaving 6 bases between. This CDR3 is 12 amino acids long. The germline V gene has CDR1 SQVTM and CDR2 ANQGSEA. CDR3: CSVEVRPDTQYF. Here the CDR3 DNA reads TGCAGCGTTGAAGTTAGGCCAGATACGCAGTATTTT.

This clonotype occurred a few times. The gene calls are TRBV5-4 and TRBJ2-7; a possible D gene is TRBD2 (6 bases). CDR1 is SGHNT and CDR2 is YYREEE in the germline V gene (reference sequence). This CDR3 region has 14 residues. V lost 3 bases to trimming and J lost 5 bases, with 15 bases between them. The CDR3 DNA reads TGTGCCAGCAGCTCGCCGGGGGAGGTCCACGAGCAGTACTTC. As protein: CASSSPGEVHEQYF.

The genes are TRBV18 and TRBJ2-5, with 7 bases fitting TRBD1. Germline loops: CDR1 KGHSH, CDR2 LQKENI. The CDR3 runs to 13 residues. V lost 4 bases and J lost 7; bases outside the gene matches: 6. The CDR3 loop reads CASSQQGIGTQYF. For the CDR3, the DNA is TGTGCCAGCTCACAACAGGGGATTGGGACCCAGTACTTC.